These 28 T cell receptor beta chains share one sample of origin, sequenced in a study of graft-versus-host responses after intestinal transplantation. The assay was immunoSEQ multiplex PCR, and TCRdb's table has in-frame clones only and misses some. Seen here are about 40,000 clones, roughly nine tenths observed once, and the top ten hold about 2.5%. The specimen was PBMCs, collected about 310 days after intestinal transplant. All receptors derive from a human patient who received an intestinal transplant, so some T cells may come from the graft donor.

The chain has TRBV29-1 and TRBJ2-3; 13 nucleotides match TRBD2. This CDR3 contains 15 residues. V lost 7 bases to trimming and J lost 1 base; unmatched junction nucleotides: 5. CDR1 and CDR2 from the germline V gene are SQVTM and ANQGSEA. The CDR3 DNA reads TGCAGCGGGAGGGGGACTAGCGGGGGCACAGATACGCAGTATTTT. It specifies CSGRGTSGGTDTQYF.

The rearrangement links TRBV5-1 to TRBJ2-1; 7 bases agree with TRBD2. This CDR3 comprises 13 residues. J lost 4 bases, V lost 7 bases, and 5 bases had no gene match. Germline V gene data show CDR1 as SGHRS and CDR2 as YFSETQ. For the CDR3, the DNA is TGCGCCAGCGGGACGCGGGGGTACAATGAGCAGTTCTTC. This encodes CASGTRGYNEQFF.

V is TRBV6-5 and J is TRBJ2-1, with 9 bases identical to TRBD2. Germline CDR1 is MNHEY and CDR2 is SVGAGI. V lost 6 bases, J lost 8 bases, and 11 bases stayed unmatched. This CDR3 spans 15 amino acids. CDR3 region: CASSDSGRGVYEQFF. The CDR3 DNA follows: TGTGCCAGCAGCGATAGCGGGAGAGGTGTATATGAGCAGTTCTTC.

The sample holds one count of this clone. The chain links TRBV29-1 to TRBJ2-7; no clear D. V was clipped by 2 bases and J by 1 base, with 6 bases between them. The germline V gene encodes CDR1 SQVTM and CDR2 ANQGSEA. The CDR3 loop spans 12 amino acids. The CDR3 here is CSVETSSYEQYF. The CDR3 nucleotides are TGCAGCGTTGAAACATCTTCCTACGAGCAGTACTTC.

The chain uses TRBV5-1 and TRBJ2-7; D is uncertain. The CDR3 loop spans 13 amino acids. CDR1 is SGHRS and CDR2 is YFSETQ in the germline V gene. The ends were cut back, 0 bases at V and 11 bases at J, with 15 bases in the middle. CDR3 sequence reads: CASSLAMVSAKYF. The CDR3, as DNA: TGCGCCAGCAGCTTGGCCATGGTGTCAGCCAAGTACTTC. The full variable domain, its missing parts supplied by reference TRBV5-1 and TRBJ2-7, is KAGVTQTPRYLIKTRGQQVTLSCSPISGHRSVSWYQQTPGQGLQFLFEYFSETQRNKGNFPGRFSGRQFSNSRSEMNVSTLELGDSALYLCASSLAMVSAKYFGPGTRLTVT.

The V gene is TRBV6-1, the J gene TRBJ2-7, with TRBD1 matching 11 bases. Germline lookup yields CDR1 MNHNS and CDR2 SASEGT. The CDR3 is 15 residues long. J lost 5 bases, V lost 4 bases, and 7 bases had no gene match. CDR3 sequence: CASSGTGGGTHEQYF. The CDR3 bases are TGTGCCAGCAGTGGGACAGGGGGCGGGACTCACGAGCAGTACTTC.

The chain combines TRBV10-3 with TRBJ2-3; 10 bases line up with TRBD2. Losses at the gene ends were 0 bases for V and 3 bases for J; bases not matched to a gene: 6. CDR1 is ENHRY and CDR2 is SYGVKD in the germline V gene. This CDR3 has 17 residues. The CDR3, as DNA: TGTGCCATCAGTGAGTCAGGGCTAGCGGGAGTAACAGATACGCAGTATTTT. This codes for CAISESGLAGVTDTQYF.

The chain joins TRBV15 to TRBJ2-3, with D uncertain. CDR3 length: 12 amino acids. The germline V and J ends were trimmed by 5 bases and 3 bases, with 6 bases remaining between them. CDR1 is LNHNV and CDR2 is YYDKDF in the germline V gene (reference sequence). The CDR3 nucleotides are TGTGCCACCAGCCGCCGGACAGATACGCAGTATTTT. Amino acid sequence: CATSRRTDTQYF.

The chain links TRBV2 to TRBJ2-7, with D unresolved. Germline lookup yields CDR1 SNHLY and CDR2 FYNNEI. V lost 1 base to trimming and J lost 0 bases, with 7 bases between them. This CDR3 contains 14 residues. This chain's CDR3 is CASSEGWISYEQYF. In nucleotides, the CDR3 is TGTGCCAGCAGTGAAGGATGGATCTCCTACGAGCAGTACTTC. The full variable domain, its missing parts supplied by reference TRBV2 and TRBJ2-7, is EPEVTQTPSHQVTQMGQEVILRCVPISNHLYFYWYRQILGQKVEFLVSFYNNEISEKSEIFDDQFSVERPDGSNFTLKIRSTKLEDSAMYFCASSEGWISYEQYFGPGTRLTVT.

The V gene is TRBV4-2, the J gene TRBJ2-3; tentative D call: TRBD2 (5 bases). V lost 1 base, J lost 6 bases, and 17 bases lay in between. The CDR3 spans 16 residues. In germline, CDR1 is LGHNA, CDR2 YNFKEQ. Here the CDR3 DNA reads TGTGCCAGCAGCCAAGGGACCCCTAAGCCGGGGGATACGCAGTATTTT. Its protein product is CASSQGTPKPGDTQYF.

The genes are TRBV6-1 and TRBJ2-2; D is uncertain. This CDR3 comprises 13 residues. CDR1 is MNHNS, CDR2 SASEGT, per germline. Trimming pared 6 bases from V and 10 bases from J, leaving 15 bases between. CDR3 DNA sequence: TGTGCCAGCAGCCGAAGGCCCCAAGAGGAGCTGTTTTTT. The encoded protein is CASSRRPQEELFF.

This rearrangement joins TRBV18 to TRBJ1-5; 8 nucleotides agree with TRBD1. The V gene's germline CDR1 is KGHSH and CDR2 LQKENI. The CDR3 runs to 16 residues. The ends lost 5 bases at V and 2 bases at J; junction bases unmatched: 8. This CDR3 is CASSADRARGNQPQHF. CDR3 in DNA: TGTGCCAGCTCAGCGGACAGGGCGCGGGGCAATCAGCCCCAGCATTTT.

The rearrangement links TRBV5-6 to TRBJ1-1; no clear D gene. The CDR3 is 14 residues long. Trimming removed 0 bases at V and 4 bases at J, with 10 bases between. CDR1 SGHDT and CDR2 YYEEEE come from the germline V gene. In DNA, the CDR3 is TGTGCCAGCAGCTTGGTAGGGTTTCGCACTGAAGCTTTCTTT. This translates into CASSLVGFRTEAFF.

The V and J genes are TRBV29-1 and TRBJ1-2, with TRBD1 matching over 10 bases. The CDR3 spans 13 residues. The junction had 8 bases not matched to a gene; V was cut back by 7 bases and J by 6 bases. Germline V gene sequence: CDR1 SQVTM, CDR2 ANQGSEA. Here the CDR3 reads CSALRGTGDGYTF. CDR3 sequence (DNA): TGCAGCGCCCTTCGTGGGACAGGGGATGGCTACACCTTC.

The chain uses TRBV7-2 and TRBJ2-7; maybe TRBD2 (6 bases). From germline, CDR1 is SGHTA and CDR2 FQGNSA. CDR3 length: 17 residues. The V and J ends lost 0 bases and 2 bases respectively, with 17 bases between them. The CDR3 protein is CASSLAPLGGIAYEQYF. In nucleotides, the CDR3 is TGTGCCAGCAGCTTAGCGCCTCTGGGCGGGATAGCCTACGAGCAGTACTTC.

This chain joins TRBV5-1 and TRBJ2-7; a weak D match, TRBD2 (5 bases). This CDR3 comprises 14 residues. Deletions cut 1 base from V and 6 bases from J, with 14 bases between. Germline-derived CDR1 and CDR2 are SGHRS and YFSETQ. CDR3 region: CASSLRGVHSEQYF. The CDR3 DNA is TGCGCCAGCAGCTTGCGGGGAGTCCACTCCGAGCAGTACTTC.

The chain carries TRBV6-5 and TRBJ1-2; 7 bases match TRBD1. The trim removed 6 bases at V and 2 bases at J, leaving 3 bases unmatched. The CDR3 has 13 amino acids. Germline CDR1 MNHEY, CDR2 SVGAGI. The CDR3 spells CASSSGQNYGYTF. CDR3 sequence (DNA): TGTGCCAGCAGCTCGGGACAGAACTATGGCTACACCTTC.

DNA for the CDR3: TGCGCCAGCAGCCAAGAGAATTGGGACAGGGTTAATGGCTACACCTTC. This gives the protein CASSQENWDRVNGYTF. The rearrangement uses TRBV4-1 and TRBJ1-2; TRBD1 aligns across 9 bases. Germline loops: CDR1 MGHRA, CDR2 YSYEKL. V lost 0 bases, J lost 6 bases, and 8 bases stayed unmatched. The CDR3 loop spans 16 amino acids.

The rearrangement uses TRBV18 and TRBJ2-5; maybe TRBD1 (6 bases). The CDR3 spans 12 residues. The V end was cut by 6 bases, the J end by 3 bases, with 8 bases between. Germline CDR1 KGHSH, CDR2 LQKENI. The CDR3 nucleotides read TGTGCCAGCTCCAGGGGAGAAGAGACCCAGTACTTC. Protein product: CASSRGEETQYF.

The V gene is TRBV11-2, the J gene TRBJ2-7; 9 nucleotides match TRBD1. J gave up 5 bases and V 5 bases, and 13 bases lay outside the gene matches. CDR3 length: 16 amino acids. CDR1 and CDR2 (germline): SGHAT, FQNNGV. The chain's CDR3 is CASSNLGQGRLDEQYF. CDR3 in DNA: TGTGCCAGCAGCAATTTAGGACAGGGGAGGCTGGACGAGCAGTACTTC.

This clone was counted a single time. The chain combines TRBV19 with TRBJ2-3, with TRBD1 matching 8 bases. The CDR3 sequence is 13 residues long. Germline assignment: CDR1 LNHDA and CDR2 SQIVND (reference sequence). With V trimmed by 10 bases and J by 2 bases, 5 bases remained unmatched. CDR3 coding DNA: TGTGCCACAGCCAGGGGGCTCACAGATACGCAGTATTTT. It yields the protein CATARGLTDTQYF.

The gene calls are TRBV9 and TRBJ1-2; D not certain. The CDR3 sequence is 13 residues long. CDR1 is SGDLS, CDR2 YYNGEE, per germline. Trimming took off 0 bases at V and 7 bases at J, with 10 bases between the two ends. The DNA of the CDR3 is TGTGCCAGCAGCGTAGAGGTAGGGTCTGGCTACACCTTC. Residues: CASSVEVGSGYTF.

V is TRBV11-1 and J is TRBJ1-1, with D tentatively TRBD1 (6 bases). This CDR3 spans 14 amino acids. V lost 3 bases and J 4 bases, leaving 12 bases between the germline ends. In germline, CDR1 is SGHAT, CDR2 FQDESV (reference sequence). The CDR3 region has the DNA TGTGCCAGCAGCTTCGGACAGAGCACCACTGAAGCTTTCTTT. Translation: CASSFGQSTTEAFF.

The chain joins TRBV2 to TRBJ2-3; D not certain. The CDR3 contains 14 residues. The germline V gene has CDR1 SNHLY and CDR2 FYNNEI. Between the trimmed V and J ends, which lost 3 bases and 2 bases, there was a span of 9 bases. This CDR3 reads CASSDVQLTDTQYF. The CDR3 DNA reads TGTGCCAGCAGTGATGTCCAACTCACAGATACGCAGTATTTT.

The chain links TRBV6-5 to TRBJ2-5; 8 nucleotides line up with TRBD1. Germline lookup yields CDR1 MNHEY and CDR2 SVGAGI. CDR3 length equals 16 residues. The trim removed 2 bases at V and 2 bases at J, leaving 7 bases unmatched. For the CDR3, the DNA is TGTGCCAGCAGTTACGAGGGACAGGCCCTTCAAGAGACCCAGTACTTC. It specifies CASSYEGQALQETQYF.

The chain recombines TRBV19 with TRBJ2-3; tentatively, D is TRBD1 (5 bases). The V end was cut by 7 bases, the J end by 4 bases, with 15 bases between. The germline gives CDR1 LNHDA, CDR2 SQIVND (reference sequence). The CDR3 loop spans 14 amino acids. This CDR3 reads CASKLGVAADTQYF. CDR3 bases: TGTGCCAGTAAGTTAGGGGTAGCAGCAGATACGCAGTATTTT.

This chain uses TRBV13 with TRBJ2-7, with D tentatively TRBD1 (6 bases). This CDR3 has 15 amino acids. CDR1 PRHDT and CDR2 FYEKMQ come from the germline V gene (reference sequence). Trimming pared 5 bases from V and 5 bases from J, leaving 19 bases between. CDR3 sequence: CASSRTLQGPHEQYF. In nucleotides, the CDR3 is TGTGCCAGCAGCCGCACCCTACAGGGTCCCCACGAGCAGTACTTC.

J is TRBJ1-5 and V is TRBV2; maybe TRBD1 (6 bases). Germline V gives CDR1 SNHLY, CDR2 FYNNEI. V lost 7 bases to trimming and J lost 5 bases, with 12 bases between them. The CDR3 has 13 amino acids. The CDR3, as DNA: TGTGCCAGCACTCGGGAGGGGGATCAGCCCCAGCATTTT. Its protein product is CASTREGDQPQHF.